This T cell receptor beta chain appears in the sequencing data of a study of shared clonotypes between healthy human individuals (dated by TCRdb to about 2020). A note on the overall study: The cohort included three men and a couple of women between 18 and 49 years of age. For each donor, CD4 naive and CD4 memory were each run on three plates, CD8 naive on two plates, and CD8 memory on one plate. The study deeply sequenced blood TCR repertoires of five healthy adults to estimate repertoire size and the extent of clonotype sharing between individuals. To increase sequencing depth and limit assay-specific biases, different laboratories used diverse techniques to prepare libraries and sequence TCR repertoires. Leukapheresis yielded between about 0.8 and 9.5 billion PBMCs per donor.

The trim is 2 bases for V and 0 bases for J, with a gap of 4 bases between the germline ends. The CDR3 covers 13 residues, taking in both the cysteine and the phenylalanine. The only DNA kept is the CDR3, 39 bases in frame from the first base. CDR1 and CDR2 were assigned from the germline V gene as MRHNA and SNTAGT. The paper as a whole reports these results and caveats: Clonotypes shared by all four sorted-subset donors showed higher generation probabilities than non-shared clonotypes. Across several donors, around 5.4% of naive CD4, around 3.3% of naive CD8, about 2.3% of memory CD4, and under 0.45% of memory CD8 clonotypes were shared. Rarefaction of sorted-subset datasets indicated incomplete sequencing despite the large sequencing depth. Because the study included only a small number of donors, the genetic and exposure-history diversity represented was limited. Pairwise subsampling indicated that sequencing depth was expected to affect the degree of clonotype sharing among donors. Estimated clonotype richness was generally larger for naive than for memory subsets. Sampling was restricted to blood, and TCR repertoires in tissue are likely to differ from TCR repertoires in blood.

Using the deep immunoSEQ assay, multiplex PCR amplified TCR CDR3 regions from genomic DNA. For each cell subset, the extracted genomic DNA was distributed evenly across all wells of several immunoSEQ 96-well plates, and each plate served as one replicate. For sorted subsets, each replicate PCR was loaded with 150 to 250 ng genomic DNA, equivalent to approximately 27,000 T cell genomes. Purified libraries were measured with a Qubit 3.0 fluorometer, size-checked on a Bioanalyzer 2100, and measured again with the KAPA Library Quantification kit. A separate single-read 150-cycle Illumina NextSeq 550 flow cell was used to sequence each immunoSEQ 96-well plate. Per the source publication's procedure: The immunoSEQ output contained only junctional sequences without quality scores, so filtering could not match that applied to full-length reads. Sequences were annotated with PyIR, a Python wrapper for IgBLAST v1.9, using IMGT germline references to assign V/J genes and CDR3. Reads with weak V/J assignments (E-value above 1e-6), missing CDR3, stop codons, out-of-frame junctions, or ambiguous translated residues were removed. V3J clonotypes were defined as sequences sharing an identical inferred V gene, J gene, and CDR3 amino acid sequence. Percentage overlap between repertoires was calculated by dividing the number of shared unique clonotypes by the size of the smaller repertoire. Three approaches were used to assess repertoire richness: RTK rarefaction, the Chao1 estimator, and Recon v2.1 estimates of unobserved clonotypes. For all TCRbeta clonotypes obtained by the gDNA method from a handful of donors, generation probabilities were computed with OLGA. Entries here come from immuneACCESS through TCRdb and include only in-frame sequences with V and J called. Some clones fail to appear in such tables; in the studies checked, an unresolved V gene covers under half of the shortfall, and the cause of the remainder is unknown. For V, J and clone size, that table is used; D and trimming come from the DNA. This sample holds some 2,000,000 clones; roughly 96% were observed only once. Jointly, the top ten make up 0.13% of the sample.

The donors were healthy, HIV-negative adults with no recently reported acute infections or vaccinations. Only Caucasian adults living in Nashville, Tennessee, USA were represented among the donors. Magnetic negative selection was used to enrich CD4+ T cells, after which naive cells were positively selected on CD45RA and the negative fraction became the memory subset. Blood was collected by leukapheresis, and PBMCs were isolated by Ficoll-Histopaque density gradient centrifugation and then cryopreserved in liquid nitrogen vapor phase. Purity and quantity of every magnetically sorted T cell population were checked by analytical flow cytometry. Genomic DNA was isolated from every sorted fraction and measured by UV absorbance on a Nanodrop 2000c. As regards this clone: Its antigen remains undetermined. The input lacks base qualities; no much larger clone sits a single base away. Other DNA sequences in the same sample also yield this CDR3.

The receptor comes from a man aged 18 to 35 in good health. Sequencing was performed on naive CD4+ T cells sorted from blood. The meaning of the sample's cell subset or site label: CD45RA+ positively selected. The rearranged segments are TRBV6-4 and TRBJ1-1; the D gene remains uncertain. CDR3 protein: CASSDELNTEAFF. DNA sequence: TGTGCCAGCAGTGACGAGTTGAACACTGAAGCTTTCTTT.